A single sample is the source of the 14 T cell receptor beta chains below, sequenced in a study of prognosis after radiotherapy for stage I lung cancer. The genomic DNA TCR beta CDR3 region underwent two rounds of multiplex PCR. Amplification during the initial PCR round employed primers specific to each TRBV and TRBJ gene. Each CDR3 protein is one row after TCRdb ran MiXCR on the multiplex PCR reads. The table has 17,000 or so distinct CDR3 sequences, under 55% seen once; the top ten hold almost 40%. Specimen: PBMCs, collected before or after stereotactic body radiation therapy (not recorded which). These receptors originate from a donor aged 50 or older with non-small cell lung cancer.

This clonotype was seen many times. The chain carries TRBV29-1 and TRBJ2-2; a possible D gene is TRBD1 (5 bases). CDR3 length: 13 residues. Per germline, CDR1 SQVTM and CDR2 ANQGSEA. The ends were cut back, 5 bases at V and 4 bases at J, with 11 bases in the middle. The CDR3 spells CSVSTRATGELFF. The DNA of the CDR3 is TGCAGCGTTTCCACCAGGGCCACCGGGGAGCTGTTTTTT.

This clonotype was seen ten or more times. This chain connects TRBV11-2 to TRBJ2-3; 7 nucleotides align to TRBD2. The J segment lost 2 bases and the V segment lost 5 bases, leaving 10 bases of the junction unmatched. The V gene's germline CDR1 is SGHAT and CDR2 FQNNGV. The CDR3 has 16 residues. The CDR3 DNA sequence: TGTGCCAGCAGCCCGCGACTAGCAGCTGTCACAGATACGCAGTATTTT. It translates to CASSPRLAAVTDTQYF.

CDR3 amino acids: CASSEQLVIGETQYF. The CDR3 nucleotides read TGTGCCAGCAGTGAACAGTTGGTAATTGGAGAGACCCAGTACTTC. J is TRBJ2-5 and V is TRBV2; D is uncertain. Between the trimmed V and J ends, which lost 2 bases and 4 bases, there was a span of 14 bases. The CDR3 runs 15 residues. Germline-derived CDR1 and CDR2 are SNHLY and FYNNEI.

J is TRBJ1-1 and V is TRBV5-1; D perhaps matches TRBD1 (5 bases). Germline V lookup: CDR1 SGHRS, CDR2 YFSETQ. The CDR3 consists of 14 residues. V was pared by 4 bases and J by 1 base, with 11 bases between. The CDR3 region is CASSSRQRNTEAFF. CDR3 sequence (DNA): TGCGCCAGCAGCAGCCGACAGAGGAACACTGAAGCTTTCTTT.

In this sample, this clonotype turned up many times. This rearrangement joins TRBV10-3 to TRBJ1-6; the D gene is possibly TRBD1 (6 bases). The V and J ends lost 3 bases and 8 bases respectively, with 11 bases between them. CDR3 size: 14 residues. Germline V CDR1 and CDR2: ENHRY, SYGVKD. In DNA, the CDR3 is TGTGCCATCAGTGACCGGGGGGCCGATTCACCCCTCCACTTT. It translates to CAISDRGADSPLHF.

This chain uses TRBV7-3 with TRBJ2-3, with a tentative D call TRBD1 (6 bases). Germline-derived CDR1 and CDR2 are SGHTA and FQGTGA. The CDR3 is 16 amino acids. V dropped 5 bases and J dropped 4 bases, with 19 bases sitting between them. The CDR3: CASSVTTGGPPDTQYF. The CDR3, as DNA: TGTGCCAGCAGCGTCACGACAGGAGGACCACCAGATACGCAGTATTTT.

Turning to this clonotype: An end of the junction does not agree with germline; a read error may underlie this. The chain links TRBV6-5 to TRBJ2-1; D uncertain. CDR3 length: 17 amino acids. Germline CDR1 reads MNHEY; CDR2 reads SVGAGI. The CDR3 DNA reads as TGTGCCAGCAGTCACTCCAACACCGCCATAGATGCTCGTGAGCAGTTCTTC. Translation gives CASSHSNTAIDAREQFF.

This clonotype showed up just once. The chain has TRBV9 and TRBJ2-5; D gene uncertain. Germline assignment: CDR1 SGDLS and CDR2 YYNGEE. The CDR3 extends over 11 amino acids. V shed 0 bases and J shed 4 bases, with 1 base lying between them. The CDR3 loop reads CASSVAETQYF. CDR3 nucleotides: TGTGCCAGCAGCGTAGCAGAGACCCAGTACTTC.

This clonotype is judged medium-sized. The chain joins TRBV11-2 to TRBJ2-7, with 8 nucleotides matching TRBD2. Unmatched junction bases numbered 1, after V lost 1 base and J lost 5 bases. CDR1 and CDR2 from the germline V gene are SGHAT and FQNNGV. There are 13 residues in the CDR3. CDR3 sequence reads: CASSLGTSNEQYF. As DNA, the CDR3 is TGTGCCAGCAGCTTAGGGACTAGCAACGAGCAGTACTTC.

As to this clonotype: Its ends do not fully match the called genes, so a read error is possible. The V gene is TRBV28, the J gene TRBJ1-6, with 9 bases matching TRBD1. CDR3 length equals 16 residues. CDR1 and CDR2 from the germline V gene are MDHEN and SYDVKM. The CDR3 here is CASSSSGQGDNSPLHF. CDR3 sequence (DNA): TGTGCCAGTAGTTCGTCGGGACAGGGTGATAATTCACCCCTCCACTTT. Variable domain in full (rest from reference TRBV28 and TRBJ1-6): DVKVTQSSRYLVKRTGEKVFLECVQDMDHENMFWYRQDPGLGLRLIYFSYDVKMKEKGDIPEGYSVSREKKERFSLILESASTNQTSMYLCASSSSGQGDNSPLHFGNGTRLTVT.

This clonotype was counted ten times or more. The chain carries TRBV19 and TRBJ2-2; a possible D gene is TRBD2 (6 bases). The V and J ends lost 4 bases and 3 bases respectively, with 6 bases between them. Germline V gives CDR1 LNHDA, CDR2 SQIVND (reference sequence). There are 13 residues in the CDR3. CDR3 sequence (DNA): TGTGCCAGTAGTAAGCGGGACACCGGGGAGCTGTTTTTT. Translation gives CASSKRDTGELFF.

The table lists this clonotype with many counts. The rearrangement joins TRBV30 to TRBJ1-4; D is unresolved. The germline V gene encodes CDR1 GTSNPN and CDR2 SVGIG (reference sequence). With 0 bases removed from V and 3 bases from J, the gap between germline ends came to 5 bases. The CDR3 loop spans 13 amino acids. The CDR3 DNA sequence: TGTGCCTGGAGTGTAGGATCTAATGAAAAACTGTTTTTT. It yields the protein CAWSVGSNEKLFF.

The sample holds many counts of this clonotype. A much more abundant neighbour one base away suggests this may be a read error. The rearrangement joins TRBV12-3 or TRBV12-4 to TRBJ2-3, with D maybe TRBD1 (6 bases). The tail of the sequence fits TRBJ1-5 better, so the J call may be wrong. This CDR3 region has 14 residues. This CDR3 is CASSWGLRTDTQHF. CDR3 in DNA: TGTGCCAGCAGTTGGGGACTGCGGACAGATACGCAGCATTTT.

The chain has TRBV7-9 and TRBJ1-2, with a possible D match to TRBD1 (5 bases). Trimming cost V 5 bases and J 3 bases, with 13 bases left between them. Germline-derived CDR1 and CDR2 are SEHNR and FQNEAQ (reference sequence). The CDR3 has 14 residues. CDR3 residues: CASSPQTDYYGYTF. The CDR3 nucleotides read TGTGCCAGCAGCCCGCAGACAGATTACTATGGCTACACCTTC.